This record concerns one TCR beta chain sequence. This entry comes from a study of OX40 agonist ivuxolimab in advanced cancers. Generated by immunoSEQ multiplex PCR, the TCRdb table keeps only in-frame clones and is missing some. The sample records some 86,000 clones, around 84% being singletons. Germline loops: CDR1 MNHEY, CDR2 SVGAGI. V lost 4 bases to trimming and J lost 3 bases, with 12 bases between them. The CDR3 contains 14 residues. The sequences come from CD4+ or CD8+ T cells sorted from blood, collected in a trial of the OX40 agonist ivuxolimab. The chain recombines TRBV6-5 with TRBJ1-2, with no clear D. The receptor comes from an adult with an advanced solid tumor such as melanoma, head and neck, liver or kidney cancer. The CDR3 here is CASSSQDGYYGYTF. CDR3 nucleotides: TGTGCCAGCAGTTCCCAGGACGGGTACTATGGCTACACCTTC.